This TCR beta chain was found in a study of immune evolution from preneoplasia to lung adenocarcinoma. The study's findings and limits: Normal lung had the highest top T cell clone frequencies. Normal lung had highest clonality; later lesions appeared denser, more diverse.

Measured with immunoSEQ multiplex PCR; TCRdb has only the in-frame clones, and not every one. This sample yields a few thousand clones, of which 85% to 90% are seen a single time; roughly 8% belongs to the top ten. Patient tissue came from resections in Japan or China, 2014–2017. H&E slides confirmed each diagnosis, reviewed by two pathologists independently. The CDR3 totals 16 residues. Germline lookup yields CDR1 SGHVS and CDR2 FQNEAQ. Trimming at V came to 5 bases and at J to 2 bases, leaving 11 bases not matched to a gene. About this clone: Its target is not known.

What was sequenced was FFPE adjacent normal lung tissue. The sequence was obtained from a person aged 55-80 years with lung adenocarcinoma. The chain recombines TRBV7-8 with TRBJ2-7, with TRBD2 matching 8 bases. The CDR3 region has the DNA TGTGCCAGCAGCCCCCGACGGGGGGGCCTCCCCTACGAGCAGTACTTC. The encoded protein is CASSPRRGGLPYEQYF.